The 13 T cell receptor beta chains given below trace back to one sample, sequenced in a study of T cell responses to AZD1222 COVID-19 vaccine. Using immunoSEQ multiplex PCR, the repertoire was profiled, and TCRdb retains in-frame clones only, with some absent. This table holds around 150,000 clones, about nine tenths found once. This sample comprised peripheral blood, obtained 28 days after the second AZD1222 dose. Source of these receptors: an adult who received the AZD1222 COVID-19 vaccine.

This clone has just one count. The chain is built from TRBV9 and TRBJ1-1, with D possibly TRBD1 on 6 matching bases. Looked up from germline, CDR1 is SGDLS and CDR2 is YYNGEE. V dropped 6 bases and J dropped 11 bases, with 14 bases sitting between them. The CDR3 has 11 residues. Here the CDR3 DNA reads TGTGCCAGCATTGCAGGGACACGGGCTTTCTTT. Protein: CASIAGTRAFF.

The chain joins TRBV18 to TRBJ1-1; D call uncertain. The CDR3 runs to 15 residues. V was trimmed by 1 base and J by 1 base, leaving 10 bases between them. Looked up from germline, CDR1 is KGHSH and CDR2 is LQKENI. CDR3 in DNA: TGTGCCAGCTCACCACTAGAGGTCCGGAACACTGAAGCTTTCTTT. Translation gives CASSPLEVRNTEAFF.

This rearrangement joins TRBV7-9 to TRBJ2-7, with 9 bases aligning to TRBD2. The CDR3 contains 18 residues. Germline V gene data show CDR1 as SEHNR and CDR2 as FQNEAQ (reference sequence). Losses at the gene ends were 0 bases for V and 3 bases for J; bases not matched to a gene: 12. CDR3 sequence (DNA): TGTGCCAGCAGCTTAGCCCTACCGAAGACTAGCGGCGTCTACGAGCAGTACTTC. Its translation is CASSLALPKTSGVYEQYF.

CDR3 nucleotides: TGTGCCAGCCTCGGGGGAAGGGCCTACAATGAGCAGTTCTTC. Amino acid sequence: CASLGGRAYNEQFF. The rearrangement links TRBV6-5 to TRBJ2-1; maybe TRBD2 (6 bases). There are 14 residues in the CDR3. V lost 8 bases to trimming and J lost 2 bases, with 13 bases between them. Germline V CDR1 and CDR2: MNHEY, SVGAGI.

V and J are TRBV10-2 and TRBJ2-7; a possible D gene is TRBD2 (6 bases). Trimming removed 7 bases from V and 7 bases from J, with 17 bases in between. Germline values: CDR1 WSHSY, CDR2 SAAADI. This CDR3 is 13 amino acids long. Here the CDR3 reads CASTVGGGEEQYF. The CDR3 nucleotides are TGCGCCAGCACCGTGGGAGGCGGGGAAGAGCAGTACTTC.

The V and J genes are TRBV11-3 and TRBJ1-1; D remains ambiguous. This CDR3 spans 13 amino acids. CDR1 is SGHNT and CDR2 is YENEEA in the germline V gene. V was clipped by 5 bases and J by 5 bases, with 12 bases between them. The CDR3 protein is CASSLLVGTEAFF. The DNA of the CDR3 is TGTGCCAGCAGCCTCCTTGTTGGAACTGAAGCTTTCTTT.

CDR3 amino acids: CASKGVNTEAFF. CDR3 coding DNA: TGTGCCAGCAAGGGGGTGAACACTGAAGCTTTCTTT. This rearrangement joins TRBV25-1 to TRBJ1-1; a possible D gene is TRBD1 (6 bases). Trimming cost V 7 bases and J 0 bases, with 6 bases left between them. Germline V gives CDR1 MGHDK, CDR2 SYGVNS. The length of the CDR3 is 12 residues.

The V gene is TRBV11-2, the J gene TRBJ1-2; D possibly corresponds to TRBD1 (5 bases). Trimming removed 3 bases from V and 4 bases from J, with 9 bases in between. Germline assignment: CDR1 SGHAT and CDR2 FQNNGV. The CDR3 loop spans 13 amino acids. In DNA form, the CDR3 reads TGTGCCAGCAGCTTCGACAGTGGCTATGGCTACACCTTC. It codes for CASSFDSGYGYTF. The whole variable domain, filled in from reference TRBV11-2 and TRBJ1-2, reads EAGVAQSPRYKIIEKRQSVAFWCNPISGHATLYWYQQILGQGPKLLIQFQNNGVVDDSQLPKDRFSAERLKGVDSTLKIQPAKLEDSAVYLCASSFDSGYGYTFGSGTRLTVV.

The CDR3 nucleotides are TGTGCCTGGATGGGACAGGGGGTGCCCGGAGAGACCCAGTACTTC. As protein: CAWMGQGVPGETQYF. The chain is built from TRBV30 and TRBJ2-5, with 11 positions matching TRBD1. The CDR3 sequence is 15 residues long. V gave up 4 bases and J gave up 4 bases; unmatched junction bases: 8. The germline CDR1 and CDR2 sequences are GTSNPN and SVGIG (reference sequence).

This clone was seen a handful of times. This rearrangement joins TRBV2 to TRBJ1-2, with unresolved D. There are 13 residues in the CDR3. The V gene lost 3 bases and the J gene lost 7 bases, with 12 bases spanning the gap. Germline V gene sequence: CDR1 SNHLY, CDR2 FYNNEI. The CDR3 sequence is CASSEEGLSGYTF. CDR3 sequence (DNA): TGTGCCAGCAGTGAGGAAGGGTTGAGTGGCTACACCTTC. The variable domain in full, completed from reference TRBV2 and TRBJ1-2, reads EPEVTQTPSHQVTQMGQEVILRCVPISNHLYFYWYRQILGQKVEFLVSFYNNEISEKSEIFDDQFSVERPDGSNFTLKIRSTKLEDSAMYFCASSEEGLSGYTFGSGTRLTVV.

The chain employs TRBV27 and TRBJ2-7, with 7 nucleotides matching TRBD1. CDR1 MNHEY and CDR2 SMNVEV come from the germline V gene (reference sequence). The CDR3 is 13 residues long. V shed 6 bases, J shed 7 bases, and the junction held 9 bases outside the gene matches. CDR3 in DNA: TGTGCCAGCAGCCAACAGGGGACGGGGGAGCAGTACTTC. It is translated as CASSQQGTGEQYF.

The CDR3 DNA sequence: TGTGCCAGCAGTTTTGGTACAGTAGCTTTCTTT. The encoded protein is CASSFGTVAFF. The chain uses TRBV12-3 or TRBV12-4 and TRBJ1-1; D is ambiguous. The CDR3 has 11 amino acids. Trimming stripped 3 bases from V and 10 bases from J, with 9 bases between.

The chain carries TRBV27 and TRBJ2-2; 10 bases agree with TRBD2. This CDR3 region has 19 residues. The germline V gene has CDR1 MNHEY and CDR2 SMNVEV (reference sequence). V lost 2 bases to trimming and J lost 4 bases; unmatched junction nucleotides: 13. The CDR3, as DNA: TGTGCCAGCAGTTTACCCCTATTTAGCGGGAGGTTTGGCACCGGGGAGCTGTTTTTT. Amino acid sequence: CASSLPLFSGRFGTGELFF.